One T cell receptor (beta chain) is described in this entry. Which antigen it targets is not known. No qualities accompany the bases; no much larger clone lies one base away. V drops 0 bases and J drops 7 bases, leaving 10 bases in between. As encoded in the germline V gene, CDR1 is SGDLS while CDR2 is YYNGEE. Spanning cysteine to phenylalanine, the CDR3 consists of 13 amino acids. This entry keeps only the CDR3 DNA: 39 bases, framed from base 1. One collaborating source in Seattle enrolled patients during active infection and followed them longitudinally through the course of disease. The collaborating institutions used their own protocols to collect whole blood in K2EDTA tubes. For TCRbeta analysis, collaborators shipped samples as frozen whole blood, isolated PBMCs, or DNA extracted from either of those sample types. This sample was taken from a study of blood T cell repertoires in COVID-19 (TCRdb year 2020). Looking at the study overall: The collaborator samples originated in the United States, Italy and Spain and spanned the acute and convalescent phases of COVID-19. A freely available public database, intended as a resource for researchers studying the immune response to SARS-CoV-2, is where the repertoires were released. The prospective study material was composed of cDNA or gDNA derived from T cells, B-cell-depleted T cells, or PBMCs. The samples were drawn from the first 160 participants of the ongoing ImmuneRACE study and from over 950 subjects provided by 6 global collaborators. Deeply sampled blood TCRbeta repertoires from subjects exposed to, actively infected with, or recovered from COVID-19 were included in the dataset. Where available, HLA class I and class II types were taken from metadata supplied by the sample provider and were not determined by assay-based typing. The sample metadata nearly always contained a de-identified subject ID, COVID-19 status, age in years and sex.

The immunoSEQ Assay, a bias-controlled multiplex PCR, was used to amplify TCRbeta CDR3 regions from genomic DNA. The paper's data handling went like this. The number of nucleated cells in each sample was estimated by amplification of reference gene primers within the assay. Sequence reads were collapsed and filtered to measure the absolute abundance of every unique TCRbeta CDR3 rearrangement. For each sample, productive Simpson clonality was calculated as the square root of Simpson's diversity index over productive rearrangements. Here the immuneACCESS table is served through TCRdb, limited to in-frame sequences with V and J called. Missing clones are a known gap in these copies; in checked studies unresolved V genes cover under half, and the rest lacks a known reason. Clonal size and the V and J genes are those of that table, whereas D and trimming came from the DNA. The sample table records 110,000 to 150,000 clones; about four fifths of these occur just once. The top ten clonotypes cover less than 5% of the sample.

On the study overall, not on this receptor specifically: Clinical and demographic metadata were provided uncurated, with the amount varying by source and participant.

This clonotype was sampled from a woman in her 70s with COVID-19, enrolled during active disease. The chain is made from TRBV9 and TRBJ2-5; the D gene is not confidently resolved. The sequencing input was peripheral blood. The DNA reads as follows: TGTGCCAGCAGCGTAGCGTCCCCCGGGACCCAGTACTTC. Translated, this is CASSVASPGTQYF.